Described below is a single T cell receptor (beta chain) sequence and its context. The CDR3 has 15 amino acids. Germline CDR1 is KGHSH and CDR2 is LQKENI. The V and J ends lost 3 bases and 2 bases respectively, with 11 bases between them. These data are taken from a study of OX40 agonist ivuxolimab in advanced cancers. Study context: Ivuxolimab, an antibody that agonizes OX40 (CD134), was administered to the patients. Patients in the trial were receiving intravenous ivuxolimab every 2 weeks, at doses of 0.01 to 10 mg/kg. Every patient in dose escalation had hepatocellular carcinoma, melanoma, renal cell or head and neck cancer.

This table comes from immunoSEQ multiplex PCR, and its TCRdb copy is limited to in-frame clones, with some not included. The data contain roughly 30,000 clones, around 81% of them seen just once; the ten biggest clones take up about 22%. The rearrangement joins TRBV18 to TRBJ1-3, with D maybe TRBD1 (6 bases). The TCR originated in an adult with an advanced solid tumor such as melanoma, head and neck, liver or kidney cancer. The specimen was CD4+ or CD8+ T cells sorted from blood, collected in a trial of the OX40 agonist ivuxolimab. CDR3 sequence reads: CASSPAEGAGNTIYF. In DNA, the CDR3 is TGTGCCAGCTCACCGGCGGAGGGGGCTGGAAACACCATATATTTT.